What follows are 13 T cell receptor beta chains derived from one specimen sequenced in a study of identical twins. TCRdb analysed the 5' RACE reads with MiXCR anew, one entry per CDR3 protein. Here the sample spans approximately 890,000 distinct CDR3 sequences, roughly an eighth being singletons. These data were likewise used in another study, on yellow fever vaccine responses in identical twins.

The source material was PBMCs. Receptors were obtained from a young woman in good health.

This clonotype was observed a handful of times. The rearrangement links TRBV7-9 to TRBJ1-5, with no clear D. Germline V gene lookup returns CDR1 SEHNR and CDR2 FQNEAQ (reference sequence). The CDR3 is 10 residues long. Trimming removed 8 bases at V and 4 bases at J, with 3 bases between. CDR3 bases: TGTGCCAGCCTGAATCAGCCCCAGCATTTT. It yields the protein CASLNQPQHF.

In its sample, this clonotype was seen many times. V gene TRBV10-1 combines with J gene TRBJ2-2, with D uncertain. V dropped 5 bases and J dropped 4 bases, with 11 bases sitting between them. The CDR3 contains 14 residues. The germline gives CDR1 WNHNN, CDR2 SYGVQD (reference sequence). The CDR3 DNA follows: TGCGCCAGCAGTTCCCAGAAGGGCACCGGGGAGCTGTTTTTT. This codes for CASSSQKGTGELFF.

With regard to this clonotype: A much bigger clone sits one base away, suggesting this may be a read error. The chain recombines TRBV6-1 with TRBJ2-7, with a weak D call TRBD2 (6 bases). The germline gives CDR1 MNHNS, CDR2 SASEGT. This CDR3 spans 15 amino acids. The CDR3 bases are TGTGCCAGCAGTGCCACTAGCCGAGAGTTCTACGACCAGTACTTC. Translating gives CASSATSREFYDQYF.

This clonotype was seen a handful of times. The chain links TRBV20-1 to TRBJ2-1; 11 bases align to TRBD2. The CDR3 has 15 amino acids. Germline V CDR1 and CDR2: DFQATT, SNEGSKA (reference sequence). Trimming removed 1 base from V and 7 bases from J; junction bases left unmatched: 6. CDR3: CSARGSGRAENEQFF. The DNA of the CDR3 is TGCAGTGCTAGAGGTAGCGGGAGGGCCGAGAATGAGCAGTTCTTC.

The chain combines TRBV2 with TRBJ2-4; TRBD1 agrees at 11 bases. In germline, CDR1 is SNHLY, CDR2 FYNNEI. This CDR3 contains 18 residues. The V segment lost 1 base and the J segment 13 bases; nucleotides outside the gene matches: 18. The CDR3 DNA reads as TGTGCCAGCAGTGAAGGGTCTCAGGACAGGGGGCTTCGGACGGCCCAGTACTTC. Residues: CASSEGSQDRGLRTAQYF.

This clonotype was counted many times. The gene calls are TRBV4-1 and TRBJ2-1; 7 bases agree with TRBD1. Germline lookup yields CDR1 MGHRA and CDR2 YSYEKL. The CDR3 totals 13 residues. The V gene end was trimmed by 4 bases and the J gene end by 8 bases; junction bases not matched to a gene: 5. DNA for the CDR3: TGCGCCAGCAGCCGAGGGACAGTCTATGAGCAGTTCTTC. Residues: CASSRGTVYEQFF.

In this sample, this clonotype turned up a few times. The CDR3 is CSARAASLGETQYF. CDR3 DNA: TGCAGTGCTAGAGCGGCCTCCTTGGGGGAGACCCAGTACTTC. J is TRBJ2-5 and V is TRBV20-1, with D unresolved. V lost 1 base to trimming and J lost 5 bases, with 14 bases between them. Germline V gives CDR1 DFQATT, CDR2 SNEGSKA (reference sequence). This CDR3 is 14 amino acids long.

This clonotype was recorded many times. DNA for the CDR3: TGTGCCAGCAGCCGGGGACAGTACAATGAGCAGTTCTTC. Translating it yields CASSRGQYNEQFF. V and J are TRBV12-3 or TRBV12-4 and TRBJ2-1; 7 nucleotides align to TRBD1. Trimming removed 6 bases from V and 4 bases from J; junction bases left unmatched: 3. The CDR3 runs 13 residues.

This clonotype was seen only a few times. The rearrangement uses TRBV7-8 and TRBJ2-7; 7 nucleotides align to TRBD2. The CDR3 contains 15 residues. The J segment lost 2 bases and the V segment lost 1 base, leaving 5 bases of the junction unmatched. From germline, CDR1 is SGHVS and CDR2 FQNEAQ. This CDR3 reads CASSLDAGATYEQYF. CDR3 bases: TGTGCCAGCAGCTTAGATGCGGGAGCAACCTACGAGCAGTACTTC.

This clonotype showed up many times. The V and J genes are TRBV6-5 and TRBJ2-3; D might be TRBD2 (5 bases). The CDR3 has 14 residues. The V and J ends lost 0 bases and 7 bases respectively, with 11 bases between them. The germline gives CDR1 MNHEY, CDR2 SVGAGI. CDR3 sequence reads: CASSYSFRGNTQYF. DNA for the CDR3: TGTGCCAGCAGTTACTCCTTCCGGGGAAATACGCAGTATTTT.

This clonotype was seen a few times. The chain recombines TRBV7-8 with TRBJ2-3; 7 bases fit TRBD1. The ends lost 1 base at V and 2 bases at J; junction bases unmatched: 15. The CDR3 sequence is 19 residues long. Germline V lookup: CDR1 SGHVS, CDR2 FQNEAQ. The CDR3, as DNA: TGTGCCAGCAGCTTAGTTAAGGGGGCCGCTTTTCTTGACACAGATACGCAGTATTTT. Its protein product is CASSLVKGAAFLDTDTQYF.

This clonotype was seen repeatedly, ten times or more. This chain joins TRBV6-1 and TRBJ1-4; D is undetermined. The CDR3 contains 14 residues. From germline, CDR1 is MNHNS and CDR2 SASEGT. The V end lost 7 bases, the J end lost 6 bases, and 15 bases lay between the germline ends. CDR3 in DNA: TGTGCCAGCATGGACTCCCAAAGGGATGAAAAACTGTTTTTT. Amino acids: CASMDSQRDEKLFF.

The rearrangement links TRBV5-1 to TRBJ2-1, with D perhaps matching TRBD1 (5 bases). The CDR3 totals 15 residues. Germline V gene sequence: CDR1 SGHRS, CDR2 YFSETQ. Deletions cut 4 bases from V and 8 bases from J, with 19 bases between. CDR3 in amino acids: CASSPTPQQGDEQFF. DNA of the CDR3: TGCGCCAGCAGCCCCACCCCTCAGCAGGGCGATGAGCAGTTCTTC.